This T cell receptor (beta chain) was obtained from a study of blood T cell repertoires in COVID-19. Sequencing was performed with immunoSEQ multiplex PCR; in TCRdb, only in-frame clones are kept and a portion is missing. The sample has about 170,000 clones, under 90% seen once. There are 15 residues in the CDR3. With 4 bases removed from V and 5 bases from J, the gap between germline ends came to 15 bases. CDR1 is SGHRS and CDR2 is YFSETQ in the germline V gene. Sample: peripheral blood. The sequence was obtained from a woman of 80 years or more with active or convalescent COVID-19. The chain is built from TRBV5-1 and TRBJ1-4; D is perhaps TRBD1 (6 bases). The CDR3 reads CASSPGGASNEKLFF. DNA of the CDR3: TGCGCCAGCAGCCCCGGGGGGGCCTCAAATGAAAAACTGTTTTTT.